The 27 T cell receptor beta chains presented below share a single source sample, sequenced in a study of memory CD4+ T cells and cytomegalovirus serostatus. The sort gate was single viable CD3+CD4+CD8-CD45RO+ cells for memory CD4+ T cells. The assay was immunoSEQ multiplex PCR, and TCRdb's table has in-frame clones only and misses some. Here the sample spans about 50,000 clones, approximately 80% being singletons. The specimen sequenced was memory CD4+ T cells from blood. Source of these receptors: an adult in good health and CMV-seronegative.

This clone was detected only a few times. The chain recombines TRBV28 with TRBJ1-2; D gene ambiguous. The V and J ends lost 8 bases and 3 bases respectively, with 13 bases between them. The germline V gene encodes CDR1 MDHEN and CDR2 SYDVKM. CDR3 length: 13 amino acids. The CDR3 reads CASLPGFDYGYTF. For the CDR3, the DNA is TGTGCCAGCTTGCCGGGGTTTGACTATGGCTACACCTTC.

CDR3 sequence (DNA): TGTGCCAGCAGTGGCTGGGGAGGGTACACTGAAGCTTTCTTT. It yields the protein CASSGWGGYTEAFF. The rearrangement joins TRBV2 to TRBJ1-1; no clear D gene. Germline CDR1 SNHLY, CDR2 FYNNEI. V was shortened by 4 bases and J by 3 bases, with 12 bases between the two germline ends. The CDR3 has 14 residues. The whole variable domain, filled in from reference TRBV2 and TRBJ1-1, reads EPEVTQTPSHQVTQMGQEVILRCVPISNHLYFYWYRQILGQKVEFLVSFYNNEISEKSEIFDDQFSVERPDGSNFTLKIRSTKLEDSAMYFCASSGWGGYTEAFFGQGTRLTVV.

CDR3: CASSPSGNTIYF. CDR3 DNA: TGTGCCAGCAGTCCTTCTGGAAACACCATATATTTT. This chain uses TRBV6-5 with TRBJ1-3, with D unresolved. The germline gives CDR1 MNHEY, CDR2 SVGAGI. V was shortened by 5 bases and J by 1 base, with 3 bases between the two germline ends. The CDR3 runs to 12 residues.

CDR3 loop: CASSTNSGNSPYEQYF. CDR3 sequence (DNA): TGTGCCAGCAGTACCAACTCCGGGAACTCGCCCTACGAGCAGTACTTC. The V gene is TRBV28, the J gene TRBJ2-7; weak D call: TRBD2 (5 bases). V shed 5 bases and J shed 2 bases, with 19 bases lying between them. The germline V gene has CDR1 MDHEN and CDR2 SYDVKM. The CDR3 totals 16 residues.

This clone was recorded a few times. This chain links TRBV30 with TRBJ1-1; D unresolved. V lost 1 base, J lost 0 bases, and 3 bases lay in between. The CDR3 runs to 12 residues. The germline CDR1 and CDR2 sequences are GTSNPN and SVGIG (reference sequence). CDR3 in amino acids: CAWSGVNTEAFF. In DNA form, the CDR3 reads TGTGCCTGGAGTGGAGTGAACACTGAAGCTTTCTTT. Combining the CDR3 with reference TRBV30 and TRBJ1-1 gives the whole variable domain SQTIHQWPATLVQPVGSPLSLECTVEGTSNPNLYWYRQAAGRGLQLLFYSVGIGQISSEVPQNLSASRPQDRQFILSSKKLLLSDSGFYLCAWSGVNTEAFFGQGTRLTVV.

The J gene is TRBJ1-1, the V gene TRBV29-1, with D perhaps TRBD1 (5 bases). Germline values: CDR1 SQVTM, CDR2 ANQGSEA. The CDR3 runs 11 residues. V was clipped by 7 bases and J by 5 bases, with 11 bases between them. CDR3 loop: CSARVGTEAFF. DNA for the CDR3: TGCAGCGCCAGGGTAGGTACTGAAGCTTTCTTT.

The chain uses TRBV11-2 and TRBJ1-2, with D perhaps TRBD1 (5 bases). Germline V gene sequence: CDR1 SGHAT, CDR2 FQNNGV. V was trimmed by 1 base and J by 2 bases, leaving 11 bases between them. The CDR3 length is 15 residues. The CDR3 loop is CASSLGYGGNYGYTF. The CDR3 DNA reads TGTGCCAGCAGCTTAGGGTACGGGGGAAACTATGGCTACACCTTC.

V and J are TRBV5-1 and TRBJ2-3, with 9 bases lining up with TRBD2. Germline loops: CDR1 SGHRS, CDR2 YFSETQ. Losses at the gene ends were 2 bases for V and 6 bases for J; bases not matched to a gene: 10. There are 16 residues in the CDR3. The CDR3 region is CASSLEFAGGPDTQYF. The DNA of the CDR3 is TGCGCCAGCAGCTTAGAATTTGCGGGGGGGCCCGATACGCAGTATTTT.

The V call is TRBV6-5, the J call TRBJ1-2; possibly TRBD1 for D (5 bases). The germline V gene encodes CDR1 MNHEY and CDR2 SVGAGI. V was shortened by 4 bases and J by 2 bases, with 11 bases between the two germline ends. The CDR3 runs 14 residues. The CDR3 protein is CASSLAGANYGYTF. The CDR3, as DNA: TGTGCCAGCAGTTTGGCCGGGGCGAACTATGGCTACACCTTC.

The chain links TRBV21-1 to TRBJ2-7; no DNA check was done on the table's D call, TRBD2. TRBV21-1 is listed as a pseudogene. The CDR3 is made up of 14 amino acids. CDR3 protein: CAIVAGGHSYEQYF. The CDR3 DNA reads TGTGCCATCGTAGCGGGGGGCCACTCCTACGAGCAGTACTTC.

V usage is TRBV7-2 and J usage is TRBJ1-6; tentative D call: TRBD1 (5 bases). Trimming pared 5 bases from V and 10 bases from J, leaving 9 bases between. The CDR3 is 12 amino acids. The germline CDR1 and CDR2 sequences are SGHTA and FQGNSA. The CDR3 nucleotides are TGTGCCAGCAGCGACAGAGGATCACCCCTCCACTTT. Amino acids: CASSDRGSPLHF.

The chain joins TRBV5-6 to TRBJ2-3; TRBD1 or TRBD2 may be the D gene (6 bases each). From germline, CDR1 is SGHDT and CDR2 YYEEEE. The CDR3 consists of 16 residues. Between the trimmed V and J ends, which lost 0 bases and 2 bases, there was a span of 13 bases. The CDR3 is CASSLATGAYTDTQYF. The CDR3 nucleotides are TGTGCCAGCAGCTTGGCAACGGGGGCCTACACAGATACGCAGTATTTT.

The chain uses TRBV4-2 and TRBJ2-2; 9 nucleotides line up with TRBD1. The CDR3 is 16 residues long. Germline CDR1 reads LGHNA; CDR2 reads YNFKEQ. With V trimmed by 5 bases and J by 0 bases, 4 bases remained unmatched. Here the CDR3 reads CASSARQGANTGELFF. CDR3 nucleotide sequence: TGTGCCAGCAGCGCCCGACAGGGGGCGAACACCGGGGAGCTGTTTTTT.

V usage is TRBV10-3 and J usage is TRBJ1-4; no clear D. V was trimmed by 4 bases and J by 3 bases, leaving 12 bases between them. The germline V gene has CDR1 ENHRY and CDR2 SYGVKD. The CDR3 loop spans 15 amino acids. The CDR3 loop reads CAISVGSGSNEKLFF. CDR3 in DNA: TGTGCCATCAGTGTAGGGTCAGGCTCTAATGAAAAACTGTTTTTT.

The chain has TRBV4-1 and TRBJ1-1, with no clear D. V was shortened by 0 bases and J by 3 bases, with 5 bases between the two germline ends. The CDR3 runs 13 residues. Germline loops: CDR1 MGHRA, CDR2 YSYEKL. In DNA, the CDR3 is TGCGCCAGCAGCCAAGACCCCTACACTGAAGCTTTCTTT. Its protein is CASSQDPYTEAFF.

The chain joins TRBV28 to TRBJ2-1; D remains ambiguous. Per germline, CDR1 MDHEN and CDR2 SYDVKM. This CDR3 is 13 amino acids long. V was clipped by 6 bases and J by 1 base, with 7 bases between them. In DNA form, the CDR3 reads TGTGCCAGCAGCATCGCTTCCTACAATGAGCAGTTCTTC. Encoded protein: CASSIASYNEQFF.

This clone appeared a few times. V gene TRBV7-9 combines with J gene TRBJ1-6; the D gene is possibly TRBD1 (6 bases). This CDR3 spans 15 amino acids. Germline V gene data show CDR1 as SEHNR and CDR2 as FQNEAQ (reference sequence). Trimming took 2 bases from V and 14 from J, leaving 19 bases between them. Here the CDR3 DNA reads TGTGCCAGCAGCTTATCCGCGGCAGGGGACGGGTCCCTCCACTTT. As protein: CASSLSAAGDGSLHF.

Here the CDR3 reads CSVPTGNIQYF. The CDR3 nucleotides read TGCAGTGTCCCGACAGGAAACATTCAGTACTTC. The J gene is TRBJ2-4, the V gene TRBV20-1, with TRBD1 as a possible D gene (6 bases). Trimming shortened V by 7 bases and J by 6 bases, and 10 bases separated the two germline ends. The CDR3 is made up of 11 amino acids. Germline V gene data show CDR1 as DFQATT and CDR2 as SNEGSKA (reference sequence).

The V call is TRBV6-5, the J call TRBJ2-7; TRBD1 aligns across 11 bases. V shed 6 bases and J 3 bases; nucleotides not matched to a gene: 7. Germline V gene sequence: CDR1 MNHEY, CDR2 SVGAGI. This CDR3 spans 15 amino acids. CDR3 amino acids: CASSRTGTGGYEQYF. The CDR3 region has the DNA TGTGCCAGCAGCAGAACCGGGACAGGGGGCTACGAGCAGTACTTC.

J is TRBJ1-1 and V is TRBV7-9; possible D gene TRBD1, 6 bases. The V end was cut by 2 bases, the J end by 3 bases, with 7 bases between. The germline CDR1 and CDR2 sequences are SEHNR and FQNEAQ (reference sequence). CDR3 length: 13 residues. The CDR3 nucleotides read TGTGCCAGCAGCTTATCAGGGGACACTGAAGCTTTCTTT. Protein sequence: CASSLSGDTEAFF.

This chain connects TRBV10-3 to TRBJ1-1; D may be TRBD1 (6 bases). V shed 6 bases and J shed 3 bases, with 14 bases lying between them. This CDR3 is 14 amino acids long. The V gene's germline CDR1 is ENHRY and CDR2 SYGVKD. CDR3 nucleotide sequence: TGTGCCATCAGATCACAGGGTCGAGACACTGAAGCTTTCTTT. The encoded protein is CAIRSQGRDTEAFF.

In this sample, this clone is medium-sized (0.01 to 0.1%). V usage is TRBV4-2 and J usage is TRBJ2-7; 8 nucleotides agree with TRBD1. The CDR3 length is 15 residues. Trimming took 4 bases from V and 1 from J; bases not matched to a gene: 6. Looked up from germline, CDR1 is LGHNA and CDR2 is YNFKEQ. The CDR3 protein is CASSRGTGGSYEQYF. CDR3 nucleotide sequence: TGTGCCAGCAGCCGAGGGACAGGCGGATCCTACGAGCAGTACTTC.

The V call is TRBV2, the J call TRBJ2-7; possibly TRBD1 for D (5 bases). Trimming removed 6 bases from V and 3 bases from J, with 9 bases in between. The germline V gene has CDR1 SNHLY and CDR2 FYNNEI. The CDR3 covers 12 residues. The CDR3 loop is CASSLQDYEQYF. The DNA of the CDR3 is TGTGCCAGCAGCCTACAGGACTACGAGCAGTACTTC.

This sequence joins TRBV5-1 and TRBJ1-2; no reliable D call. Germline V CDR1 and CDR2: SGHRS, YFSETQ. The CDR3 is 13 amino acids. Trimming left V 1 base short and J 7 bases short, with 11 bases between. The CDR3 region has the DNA TGCGCCAGCAGCTTGTACACCGACTTTGGCTACACCTTC. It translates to CASSLYTDFGYTF.

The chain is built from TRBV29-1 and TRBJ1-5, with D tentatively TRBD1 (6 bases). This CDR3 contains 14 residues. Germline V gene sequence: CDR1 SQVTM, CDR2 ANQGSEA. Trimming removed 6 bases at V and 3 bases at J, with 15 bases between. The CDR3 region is CSVALGGNNQPQHF. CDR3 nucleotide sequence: TGCAGCGTCGCCTTAGGGGGTAACAATCAGCCCCAGCATTTT.

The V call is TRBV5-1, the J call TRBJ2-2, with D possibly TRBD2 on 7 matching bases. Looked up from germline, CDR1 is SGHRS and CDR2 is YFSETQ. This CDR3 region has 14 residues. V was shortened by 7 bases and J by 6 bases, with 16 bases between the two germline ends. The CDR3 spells CASGRGEGAGELFF. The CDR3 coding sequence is TGCGCCAGCGGGCGCGGGGAGGGGGCCGGGGAGCTGTTTTTT.

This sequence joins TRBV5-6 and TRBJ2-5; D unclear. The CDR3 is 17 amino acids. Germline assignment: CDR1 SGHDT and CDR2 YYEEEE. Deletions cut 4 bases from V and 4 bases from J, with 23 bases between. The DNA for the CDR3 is TGTGCCAGCAGCCTGGGTGAGTTGCGCCTAAAAGGAGAGACCCAGTACTTC. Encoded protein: CASSLGELRLKGETQYF.